Each of the 29 T cell receptor beta chains below was sequenced from the same sample in a study of blood T cell repertoires in COVID-19. Profiled with immunoSEQ multiplex PCR; TCRdb holds only in-frame clones, not every one. This table holds about 90,000 clones, 90% found once. Sequencing was performed on peripheral blood. The receptors here all came from a man aged 50 to 59 with acute or convalescent COVID-19.

Only one count was recorded for this clone. The chain recombines TRBV6-5 with TRBJ2-4; D not certain. Germline CDR1 reads MNHEY; CDR2 reads SVGAGI. This CDR3 has 14 amino acids. Trimming shortened V by 7 bases and J by 0 bases, and 10 bases separated the two germline ends. CDR3 protein: CASKEDLAKNIQYF. CDR3 in DNA: TGTGCCAGCAAAGAGGATCTAGCCAAAAACATTCAGTACTTC.

The sample holds one count of this clone. V and J are TRBV18 and TRBJ1-1; possible D gene TRBD1, 5 bases. From germline, CDR1 is KGHSH and CDR2 LQKENI. The CDR3 has 16 amino acids. Trimming took 3 bases from V and 0 from J, leaving 14 bases between them. The DNA of the CDR3 is TGTGCCAGCTCACCCTTGAGACAGTTTATGAACACTGAAGCTTTCTTT. Its protein product is CASSPLRQFMNTEAFF. Full variable domain (rest looked up from reference TRBV18 and TRBJ1-1): NAGVMQNPRHLVRRRGQEARLRCSPMKGHSHVYWYRQLPEEGLKFMVYLQKENIIDESGMPKERFSAEFPKEGPSILRIQQVVRGDSAAYFCASSPLRQFMNTEAFFGQGTRLTVV.

This rearrangement joins TRBV9 to TRBJ1-1, with no clear D. CDR1 is SGDLS, CDR2 YYNGEE, per germline. The germline V and J ends were trimmed by 5 bases and 3 bases, with 11 bases remaining between them. CDR3 length: 13 amino acids. CDR3 protein: CASSPTTHTEAFF. CDR3 coding DNA: TGTGCCAGCAGTCCTACCACTCACACTGAAGCTTTCTTT. Using reference TRBV9 and TRBJ1-1 for the parts outside the CDR3, the full variable domain is DSGVTQTPKHLITATGQRVTLRCSPRSGDLSVYWYQQSLDQGLQFLIQYYNGEERAKGNILERFSAQQFPDLHSELNLSSLELGDSALYFCASSPTTHTEAFFGQGTRLTVV.

This sequence joins TRBV7-9 and TRBJ2-1; D gene uncertain. V lost 2 bases, J lost 5 bases, and 4 bases lay in between. From germline, CDR1 is SEHNR and CDR2 FQNEAQ (reference sequence). CDR3 size: 12 residues. The CDR3 region is CASSLFNNEQFF. The CDR3 DNA reads as TGTGCCAGCAGCTTATTTAACAATGAGCAGTTCTTC.

The V call is TRBV7-9, the J call TRBJ2-6; the match to TRBD1 covers 7 bases. The length of the CDR3 is 17 residues. The germline V gene has CDR1 SEHNR and CDR2 FQNEAQ (reference sequence). J lost 2 bases, V lost 4 bases, and 8 bases had no gene match. CDR3 coding DNA: TGTGCCAGCAGCTATACGGTCGGGACAGCTGGGGCCAACGTCCTGACTTTC. Translated: CASSYTVGTAGANVLTF.

The V call is TRBV3-1 (or the pseudogene TRBV3-2), the J call TRBJ2-1; tentatively, D is TRBD2 (6 bases). Per germline, CDR1 LGHDT and CDR2 YNNKEL (reference sequence). Trimming pared 2 bases from V and 6 bases from J, leaving 8 bases between. This CDR3 is 13 amino acids long. CDR3 sequence (DNA): TGTGCCAGCAGCCAAAGGACTATCAATGAGCAGTTCTTC. Protein: CASSQRTINEQFF.

This clone was observed once. The chain is built from TRBV5-6 and TRBJ2-3, with D unresolved. The CDR3 consists of 13 residues. The V gene's germline CDR1 is SGHDT and CDR2 YYEEEE. Trimming shortened V by 4 bases and J by 1 base, and 7 bases separated the two germline ends. In DNA, the CDR3 is TGTGCCAGCAGCCGAATAGGCACAGATACGCAGTATTTT. Residues: CASSRIGTDTQYF.

The J gene is TRBJ1-2, the V gene TRBV11-2; tentative D call: TRBD1 (5 bases). The germline V gene has CDR1 SGHAT and CDR2 FQNNGV. V was pared by 4 bases and J by 1 base, with 10 bases between. CDR3 length equals 14 residues. CDR3 in DNA: TGTGCCAGCAGCTCCGCCGGGGGTAACTATGGCTACACCTTC. This encodes CASSSAGGNYGYTF.

CDR3 sequence: CASSQSQGALPNQPQHF. CDR3 bases: TGTGCCAGCAGCCAATCACAGGGGGCGCTTCCCAATCAGCCCCAGCATTTT. This chain uses TRBV3-1 (or the pseudogene TRBV3-2) with TRBJ1-5; TRBD1 agrees at 9 bases. The germline V gene encodes CDR1 LGHDT and CDR2 YNNKEL (reference sequence). V lost 2 bases, J lost 3 bases, and 8 bases stayed unmatched. The CDR3 length is 17 residues.

Here the CDR3 reads CASSTASGTDTQYF. In DNA form, the CDR3 reads TGCGCCAGCAGCACCGCTAGCGGCACAGATACGCAGTATTTT. The genes are TRBV5-1 and TRBJ2-3; weak D call: TRBD2 (6 bases). The germline CDR1 and CDR2 sequences are SGHRS and YFSETQ. The germline V and J ends were trimmed by 4 bases and 1 base, with 10 bases remaining between them. The CDR3 contains 14 residues.

This clone is a singleton in its sample. The chain links TRBV19 to TRBJ2-7; 10 bases map to TRBD1. The CDR3 extends over 14 amino acids. V dropped 5 bases and J dropped 2; count of bases not matched to a gene: 3. Germline V gene sequence: CDR1 LNHDA, CDR2 SQIVND (reference sequence). This chain's CDR3 is CASSWGQGTYEQYF. The CDR3 nucleotides are TGTGCCAGTAGTTGGGGACAGGGGACCTACGAGCAGTACTTC.

V gene TRBV27 combines with J gene TRBJ2-5, with 9 bases lining up with TRBD1. J lost 5 bases, V lost 6 bases, and 4 bases had no gene match. This CDR3 contains 13 residues. Germline V gene sequence: CDR1 MNHEY, CDR2 SMNVEV (reference sequence). The CDR3 loop reads CASRGTGSETQYF. The CDR3 DNA follows: TGTGCCAGCAGAGGGACAGGGTCGGAGACCCAGTACTTC.

The rearrangement uses TRBV5-4 and TRBJ2-3; maybe TRBD1 (6 bases). The CDR3 spans 16 residues. V lost 4 bases, J lost 0 bases, and 15 bases lay in between. From germline, CDR1 is SGHNT and CDR2 YYREEE (reference sequence). CDR3 coding DNA: TGTGCCAGCAGCACCCAACGGGACATTAGCACAGATACGCAGTATTTT. Amino acid sequence: CASSTQRDISTDTQYF.

The rearrangement joins TRBV5-1 to TRBJ2-3, with TRBD1 as a possible D gene (7 bases). The CDR3 sequence is 16 residues long. Germline CDR1 SGHRS, CDR2 YFSETQ. Trimming took 1 base from V and 1 from J, leaving 13 bases between them. The CDR3 DNA reads TGCGCCAGCAGCTTGTTCGGCAGGGGGGGCACAGATACGCAGTATTTT. Protein sequence: CASSLFGRGGTDTQYF.

The chain links TRBV18 to TRBJ2-5, with TRBD1 as a possible D gene (6 bases). The germline V gene has CDR1 KGHSH and CDR2 LQKENI. V lost 6 bases and J 1 base, leaving 15 bases between the germline ends. This CDR3 region has 15 residues. The CDR3: CASSRYQGLQETQYF. DNA for the CDR3: TGTGCCAGCTCCCGATACCAGGGGCTCCAAGAGACCCAGTACTTC.

V is TRBV6-6 and J is TRBJ2-7; 14 nucleotides agree with TRBD2. The V gene's germline CDR1 is MNHNY and CDR2 SVGAGI (reference sequence). The CDR3 is 18 residues long. The trim removed 5 bases at V and 1 base at J, leaving 10 bases unmatched. The DNA for the CDR3 is TGTGCCAGCAGTCATCCGGGACTAGCGGGAGTACCTTCCTACGAGCAGTACTTC. It specifies CASSHPGLAGVPSYEQYF.

The chain employs TRBV27 and TRBJ2-2; possible D gene TRBD2, 5 bases. Trimming shortened V by 2 bases and J by 5 bases, and 12 bases separated the two germline ends. CDR3 length equals 15 residues. Germline CDR1 MNHEY, CDR2 SMNVEV (reference sequence). CDR3 DNA sequence: TGTGCCAGCAGTTTAGGGCGGGTTGGGACCGGGGAGCTGTTTTTT. Encoded protein: CASSLGRVGTGELFF.

V usage is TRBV2 and J usage is TRBJ2-5; TRBD1 agrees at 9 bases. CDR3 length: 15 amino acids. Losses at the gene ends were 4 bases for V and 5 bases for J; bases not matched to a gene: 8. The germline V gene has CDR1 SNHLY and CDR2 FYNNEI. This chain's CDR3 is CASSGRDRVEETQYF. In nucleotides, the CDR3 is TGTGCCAGCAGTGGCCGGGACAGGGTAGAGGAGACCCAGTACTTC.

This clone has only a few counts. The rearrangement joins TRBV21-1 to TRBJ2-5; the table's TRBD2 call for D was not verified on the DNA. TRBV21-1 is a recognized pseudogene. There are 22 residues in the CDR3. CDR3 loop: CASSKGGGSGRALVFSRETQYF. CDR3 nucleotide sequence: TGTGCCAGCAGCAAAGGAGGGGGTAGCGGGAGGGCTCTTGTGTTTTCTCGGGAGACCCAGTACTTC.

This chain links TRBV28 with TRBJ1-2, with D possibly being TRBD1 (6 bases). This CDR3 has 12 residues. Germline CDR1 reads MDHEN; CDR2 reads SYDVKM. Between the trimmed V and J ends, which lost 5 bases and 8 bases, there was a span of 12 bases. This CDR3 is CASSQQGGGYTF. As DNA, the CDR3 is TGTGCCAGCAGTCAACAGGGAGGGGGCTACACCTTC.

The genes are TRBV10-3 and TRBJ1-1, with a tentative D call TRBD1 (6 bases). Germline V gene lookup returns CDR1 ENHRY and CDR2 SYGVKD. CDR3 length equals 14 residues. V gave up 4 bases and J gave up 5 bases, with 14 bases separating them. CDR3 nucleotides: TGTGCCATCAGTGTAACAGGGTTGGGGACTGAAGCTTTCTTT. It encodes CAISVTGLGTEAFF.

J is TRBJ2-7 and V is TRBV7-2; 7 positions agree with TRBD2. The germline V gene encodes CDR1 SGHTA and CDR2 FQGNSA. After removal of 6 bases from V and 4 bases from J, the junction contained 9 bases not matched to a gene. There are 14 residues in the CDR3. CDR3 DNA: TGTGCCAGCAGACCCGGACTAGGAGGTTACGAGCAGTACTTC. Encoded protein: CASRPGLGGYEQYF.

The chain is built from TRBV19 and TRBJ2-7; weak D call: TRBD1 (7 bases). Germline V lookup: CDR1 LNHDA, CDR2 SQIVND (reference sequence). Trimming pared 2 bases from V and 1 base from J, leaving 15 bases between. The CDR3 has 16 amino acids. The chain's CDR3 is CASSISGGMVSYEQYF. CDR3 in DNA: TGTGCCAGTAGTATATCAGGGGGGATGGTATCCTACGAGCAGTACTTC.

This clone was seen once. The chain links TRBV19 to TRBJ1-2, with D perhaps TRBD1 (6 bases). The CDR3 extends over 17 amino acids. Germline CDR1 LNHDA, CDR2 SQIVND (reference sequence). V shed 6 bases and J shed 5 bases, with 25 bases lying between them. CDR3 nucleotide sequence: TGTGCCAGTAGCCAATGGGGGCAGGGGCGCGGCTCGTATGGCTACACCTTC. As protein: CASSQWGQGRGSYGYTF. Filled out from reference TRBV19 and TRBJ1-2, the complete variable domain reads DGGITQSPKYLFRKEGQNVTLSCEQNLNHDAMYWYRQDPGQGLRLIYYSQIVNDFQKGDIAEGYSVSREKKESFPLTVTSAQKNPTAFYLCASSQWGQGRGSYGYTFGSGTRLTVV.

The CDR3 region is CSAAGGTAFF. Here the CDR3 DNA reads TGCAGTGCTGCCGGGGGGACAGCTTTCTTT. The chain couples TRBV20-1 to TRBJ1-1, with D possibly matching TRBD1 (5 bases). Germline V gene data show CDR1 as DFQATT and CDR2 as SNEGSKA (reference sequence). The V end was cut by 5 bases, the J end by 10 bases, with 11 bases between. The CDR3 runs to 10 residues.

The gene calls are TRBV5-4 and TRBJ2-1; 11 nucleotides match TRBD2. There are 18 residues in the CDR3. Germline CDR1 reads SGHNT; CDR2 reads YYREEE (reference sequence). V lost 4 bases and J lost 2; bases outside the gene matches: 11. The CDR3 coding sequence is TGTGCCAGCAGCCCACGACTCCTAGCGGGAGGAACCTACAATGAGCAGTTCTTC. Translating gives CASSPRLLAGGTYNEQFF. Based on the CDR3 plus reference TRBV5-4 and TRBJ2-1, the full variable domain is ETGVTQSPTHLIKTRGQQVTLRCSSQSGHNTVSWYQQALGQGPQFIFQYYREEENGRGNFPPRFSGLQFPNYSSELNVNALELDDSALYLCASSPRLLAGGTYNEQFFGPGTRLTVL.

V and J are TRBV5-1 and TRBJ1-2; 7 nucleotides align to TRBD1. Trimming cost V 0 bases and J 7 bases; bases outside gene matches: 15. This CDR3 is 17 amino acids long. CDR1 is SGHRS and CDR2 is YFSETQ in the germline V gene. DNA of the CDR3: TGCGCCAGCAGCTTGGCGACAGGGATTGACTCCTCATCTGGCTACACCTTC. It is translated as CASSLATGIDSSSGYTF.

The chain uses TRBV6-6 and TRBJ2-7; maybe TRBD1 (5 bases). Germline assignment: CDR1 MNHNY and CDR2 SVGAGI (reference sequence). Trimming pared 4 bases from V and 3 bases from J, leaving 10 bases between. This CDR3 region has 13 residues. The CDR3 loop reads CASSLARDYEQYF. CDR3 in DNA: TGTGCCAGCAGTTTAGCCAGGGACTACGAGCAGTACTTC.

The chain is built from TRBV18 and TRBJ2-1, with TRBD2 matching over 8 bases. In germline, CDR1 is KGHSH, CDR2 LQKENI. V was pared by 6 bases and J by 4 bases, with 5 bases of the junction left unmatched. CDR3 length: 14 amino acids. Here the CDR3 reads CASSERETYNEQFF. Here the CDR3 DNA reads TGTGCCAGCTCGGAGCGGGAGACTTACAATGAGCAGTTCTTC.